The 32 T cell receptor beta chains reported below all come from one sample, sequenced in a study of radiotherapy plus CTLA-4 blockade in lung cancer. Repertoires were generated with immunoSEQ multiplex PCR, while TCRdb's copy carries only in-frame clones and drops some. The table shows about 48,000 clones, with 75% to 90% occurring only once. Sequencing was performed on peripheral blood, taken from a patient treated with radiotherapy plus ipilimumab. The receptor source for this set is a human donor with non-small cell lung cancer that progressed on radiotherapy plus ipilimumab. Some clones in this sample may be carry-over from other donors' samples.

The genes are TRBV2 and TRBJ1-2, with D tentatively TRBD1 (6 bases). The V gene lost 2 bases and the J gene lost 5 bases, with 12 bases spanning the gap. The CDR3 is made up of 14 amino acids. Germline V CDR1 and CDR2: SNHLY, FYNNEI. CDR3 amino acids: CASSELGAGYGYTF. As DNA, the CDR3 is TGTGCCAGCAGTGAACTGGGGGCAGGTTATGGCTACACCTTC.

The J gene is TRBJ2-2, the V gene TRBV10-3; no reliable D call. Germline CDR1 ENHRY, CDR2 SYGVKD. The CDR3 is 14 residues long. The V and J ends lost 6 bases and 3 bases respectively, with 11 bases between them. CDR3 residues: CAIRSTSDTGELFF. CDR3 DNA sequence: TGTGCCATCAGAAGTACTTCTGACACCGGGGAGCTGTTTTTT.

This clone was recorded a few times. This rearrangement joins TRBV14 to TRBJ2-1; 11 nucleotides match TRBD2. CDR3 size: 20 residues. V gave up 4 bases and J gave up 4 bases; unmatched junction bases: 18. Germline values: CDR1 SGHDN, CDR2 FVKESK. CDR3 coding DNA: TGTGCCAGCAGCCCAATTCGACTAGCGGGAACCGAGTTCCTATACAATGAGCAGTTCTTC. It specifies CASSPIRLAGTEFLYNEQFF.

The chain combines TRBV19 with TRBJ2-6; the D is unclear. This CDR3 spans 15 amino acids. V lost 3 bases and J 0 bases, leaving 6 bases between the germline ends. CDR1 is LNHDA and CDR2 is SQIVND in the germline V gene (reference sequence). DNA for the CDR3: TGTGCCAGTAGTATTACCGGCTCTGGGGCCAACGTCCTGACTTTC. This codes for CASSITGSGANVLTF.

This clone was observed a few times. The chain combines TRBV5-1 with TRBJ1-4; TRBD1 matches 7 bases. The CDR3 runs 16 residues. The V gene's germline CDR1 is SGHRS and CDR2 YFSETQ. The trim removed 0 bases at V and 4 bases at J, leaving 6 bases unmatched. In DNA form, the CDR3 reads TGCGCCAGCAGCTTGGAAGGGACAGCTTATAATGAAAAACTGTTTTTT. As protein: CASSLEGTAYNEKLFF.

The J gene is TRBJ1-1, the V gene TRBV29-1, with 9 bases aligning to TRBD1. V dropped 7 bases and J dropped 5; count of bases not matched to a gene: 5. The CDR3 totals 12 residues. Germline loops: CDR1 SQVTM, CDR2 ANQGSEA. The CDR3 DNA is TGCAGCGCGGACAGGGGAGGGACTGAAGCTTTCTTT. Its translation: CSADRGGTEAFF.

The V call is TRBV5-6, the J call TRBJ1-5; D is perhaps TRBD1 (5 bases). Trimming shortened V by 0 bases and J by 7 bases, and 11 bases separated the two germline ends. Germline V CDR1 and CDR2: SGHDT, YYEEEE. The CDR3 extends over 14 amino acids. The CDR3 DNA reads TGTGCCAGCAGCTTGGCCGGGTACAGGCAGCCCCAGCATTTT. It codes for CASSLAGYRQPQHF.

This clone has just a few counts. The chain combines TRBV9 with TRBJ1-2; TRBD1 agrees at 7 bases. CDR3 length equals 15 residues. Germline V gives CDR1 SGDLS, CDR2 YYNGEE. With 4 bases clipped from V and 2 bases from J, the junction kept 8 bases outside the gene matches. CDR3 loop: CASSPQTGINYGYTF. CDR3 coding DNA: TGTGCCAGCAGCCCCCAGACAGGGATCAACTATGGCTACACCTTC. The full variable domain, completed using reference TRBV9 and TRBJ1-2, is DSGVTQTPKHLITATGQRVTLRCSPRSGDLSVYWYQQSLDQGLQFLIQYYNGEERAKGNILERFSAQQFPDLHSELNLSSLELGDSALYFCASSPQTGINYGYTFGSGTRLTVV.

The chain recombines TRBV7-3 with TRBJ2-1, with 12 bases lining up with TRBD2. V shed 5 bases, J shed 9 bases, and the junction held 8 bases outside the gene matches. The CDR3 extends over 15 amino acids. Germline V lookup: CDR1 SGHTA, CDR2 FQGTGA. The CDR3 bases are TGTGCCAGCAGCACCCGACTAGCGGGGGCGGGTGAGCAGTTCTTC. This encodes CASSTRLAGAGEQFF. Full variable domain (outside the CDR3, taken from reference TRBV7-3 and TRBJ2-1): GAGVSQTPSNKVTEKGKYVELRCDPISGHTALYWYRQSLGQGPEFLIYFQGTGAADDSGLPNDRFFAVRPEGSVSTLKIQRTERGDSAVYLCASSTRLAGAGEQFFGPGTRLTVL.

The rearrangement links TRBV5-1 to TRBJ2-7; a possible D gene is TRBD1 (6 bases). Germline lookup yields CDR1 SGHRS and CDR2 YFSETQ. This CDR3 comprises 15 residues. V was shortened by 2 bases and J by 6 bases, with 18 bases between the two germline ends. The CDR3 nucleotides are TGCGCCAGCAGCTTTAACAGGGTCCCCCCACCCGAGCAGTACTTC. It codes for CASSFNRVPPPEQYF.

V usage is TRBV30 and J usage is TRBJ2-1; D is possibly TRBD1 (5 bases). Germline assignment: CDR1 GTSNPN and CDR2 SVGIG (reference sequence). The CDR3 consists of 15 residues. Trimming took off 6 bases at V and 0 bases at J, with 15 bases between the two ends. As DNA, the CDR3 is TGTGCCTGTGCCTTCCAGGGCCCCTCCTACAATGAGCAGTTCTTC. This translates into CACAFQGPSYNEQFF.

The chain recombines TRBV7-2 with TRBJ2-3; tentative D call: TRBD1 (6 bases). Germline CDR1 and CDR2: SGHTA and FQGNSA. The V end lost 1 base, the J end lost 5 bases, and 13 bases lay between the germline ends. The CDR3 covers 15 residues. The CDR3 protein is CASSLDRLTGDTQYF. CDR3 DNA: TGTGCCAGCAGCTTAGATAGACTGACAGGAGATACGCAGTATTTT.

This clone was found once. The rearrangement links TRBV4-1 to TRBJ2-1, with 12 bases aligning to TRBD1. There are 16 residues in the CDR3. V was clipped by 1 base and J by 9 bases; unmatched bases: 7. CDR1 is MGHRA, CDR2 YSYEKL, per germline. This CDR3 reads CASSQVRDRGRSEQFF. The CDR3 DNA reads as TGCGCCAGCAGCCAAGTCAGGGACAGGGGGCGAAGTGAGCAGTTCTTC.

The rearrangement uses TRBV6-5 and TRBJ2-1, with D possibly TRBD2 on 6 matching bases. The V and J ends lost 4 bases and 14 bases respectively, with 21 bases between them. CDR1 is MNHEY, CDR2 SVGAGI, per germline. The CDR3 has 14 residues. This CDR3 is CASSSGTPTMREFF. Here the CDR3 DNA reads TGTGCCAGCAGTTCCGGGACTCCTACAATGAGGGAGTTCTTC.

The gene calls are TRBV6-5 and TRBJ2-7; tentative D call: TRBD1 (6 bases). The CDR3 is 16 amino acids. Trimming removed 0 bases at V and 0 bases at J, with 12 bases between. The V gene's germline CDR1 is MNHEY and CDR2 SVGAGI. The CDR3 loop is CASSYSLRTVSYEQYF. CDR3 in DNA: TGTGCCAGCAGTTACTCCCTCAGGACAGTCTCCTACGAGCAGTACTTC.

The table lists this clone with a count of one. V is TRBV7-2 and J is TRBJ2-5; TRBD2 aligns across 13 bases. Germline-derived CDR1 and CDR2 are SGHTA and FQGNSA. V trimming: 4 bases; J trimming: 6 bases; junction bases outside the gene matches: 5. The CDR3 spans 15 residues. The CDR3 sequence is CASSSLTSGRQTQYF. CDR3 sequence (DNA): TGTGCCAGCAGCTCGTTGACTAGCGGGAGGCAGACCCAGTACTTC.

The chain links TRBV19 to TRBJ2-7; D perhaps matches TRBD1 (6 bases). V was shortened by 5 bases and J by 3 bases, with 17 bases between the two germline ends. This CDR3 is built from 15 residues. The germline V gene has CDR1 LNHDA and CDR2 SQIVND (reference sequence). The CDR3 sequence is CASSLSGTRNYEQYF. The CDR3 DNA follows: TGTGCCAGTAGTCTCTCCGGGACACGTAACTACGAGCAGTACTTC.

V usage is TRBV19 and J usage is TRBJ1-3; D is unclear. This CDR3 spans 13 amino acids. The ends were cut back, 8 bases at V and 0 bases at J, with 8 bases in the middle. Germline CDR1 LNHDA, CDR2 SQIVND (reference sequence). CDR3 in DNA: TGTGCCAGTGTACCGGGCTCTGGAAACACCATATATTTT. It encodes CASVPGSGNTIYF.

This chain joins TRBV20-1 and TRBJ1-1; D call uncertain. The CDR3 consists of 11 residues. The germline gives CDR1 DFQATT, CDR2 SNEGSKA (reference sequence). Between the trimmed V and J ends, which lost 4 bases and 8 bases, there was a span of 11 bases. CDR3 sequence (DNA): TGCAGTGCTACGCCCGAACAGGAAGCTTTCTTT. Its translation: CSATPEQEAFF.

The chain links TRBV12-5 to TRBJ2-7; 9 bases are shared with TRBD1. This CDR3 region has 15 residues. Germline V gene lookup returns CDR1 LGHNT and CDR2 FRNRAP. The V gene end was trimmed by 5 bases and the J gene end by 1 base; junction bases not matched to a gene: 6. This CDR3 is CASGHYRGQSYEQYF. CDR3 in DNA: TGTGCTAGTGGTCACTACAGGGGGCAATCCTACGAGCAGTACTTC.

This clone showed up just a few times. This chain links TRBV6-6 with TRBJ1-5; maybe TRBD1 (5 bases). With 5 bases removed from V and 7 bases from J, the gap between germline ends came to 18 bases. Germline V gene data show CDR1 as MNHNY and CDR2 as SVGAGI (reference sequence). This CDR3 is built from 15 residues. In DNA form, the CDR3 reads TGTGCCAGCAGTACCGGGGGGACGTATGGCCAGCCCCAGCATTTT. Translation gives CASSTGGTYGQPQHF.

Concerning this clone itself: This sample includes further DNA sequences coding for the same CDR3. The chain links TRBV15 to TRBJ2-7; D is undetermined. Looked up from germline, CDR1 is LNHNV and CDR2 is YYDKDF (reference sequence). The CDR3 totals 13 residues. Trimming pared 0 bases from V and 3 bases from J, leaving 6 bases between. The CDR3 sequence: CATSRDSSYEQYF. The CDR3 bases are TGTGCCACCAGCAGAGATAGTAGCTACGAGCAGTACTTC.

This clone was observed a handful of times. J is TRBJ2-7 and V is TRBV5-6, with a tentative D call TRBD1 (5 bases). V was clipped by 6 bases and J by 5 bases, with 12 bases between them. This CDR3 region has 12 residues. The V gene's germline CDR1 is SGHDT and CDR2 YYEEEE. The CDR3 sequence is CASTWGEDEQYF. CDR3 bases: TGTGCCAGCACCTGGGGCGAGGACGAGCAGTACTTC.

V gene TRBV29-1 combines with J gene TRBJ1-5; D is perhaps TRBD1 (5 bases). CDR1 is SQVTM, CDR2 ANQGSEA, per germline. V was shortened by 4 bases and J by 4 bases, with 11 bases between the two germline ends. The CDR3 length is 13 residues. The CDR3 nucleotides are TGCAGCGTTGCCCACGGGGGAAATCAGCCCCAGCATTTT. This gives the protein CSVAHGGNQPQHF.

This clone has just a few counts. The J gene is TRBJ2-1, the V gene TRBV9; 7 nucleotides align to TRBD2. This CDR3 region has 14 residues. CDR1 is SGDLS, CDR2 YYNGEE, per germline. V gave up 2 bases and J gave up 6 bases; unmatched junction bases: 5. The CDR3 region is CASSVGTTSNEQFF. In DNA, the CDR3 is TGTGCCAGCAGCGTGGGGACTACGTCCAATGAGCAGTTCTTC.

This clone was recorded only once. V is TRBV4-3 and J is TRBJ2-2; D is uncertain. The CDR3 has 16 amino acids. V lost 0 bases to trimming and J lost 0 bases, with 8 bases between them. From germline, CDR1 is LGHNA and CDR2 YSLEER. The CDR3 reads CASSQDAYTNTGELFF. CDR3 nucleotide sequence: TGCGCCAGCAGCCAAGACGCCTATACGAACACCGGGGAGCTGTTTTTT.

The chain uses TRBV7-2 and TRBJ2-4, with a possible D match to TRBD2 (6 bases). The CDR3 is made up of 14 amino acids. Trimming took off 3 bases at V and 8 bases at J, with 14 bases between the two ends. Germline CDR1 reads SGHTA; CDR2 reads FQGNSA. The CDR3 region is CASSLGGRRDIQYF. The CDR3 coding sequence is TGTGCCAGCAGCTTGGGGGGTAGGAGGGACATTCAGTACTTC.

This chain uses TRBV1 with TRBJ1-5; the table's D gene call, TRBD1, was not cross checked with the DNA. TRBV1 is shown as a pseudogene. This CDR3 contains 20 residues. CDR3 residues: CTSSQEREIYTGVNNQPQHF. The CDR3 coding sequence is TGCACCAGCAGCCAAGAAAGAGAGATATATACAGGGGTCAACAATCAGCCCCAGCATTTT.

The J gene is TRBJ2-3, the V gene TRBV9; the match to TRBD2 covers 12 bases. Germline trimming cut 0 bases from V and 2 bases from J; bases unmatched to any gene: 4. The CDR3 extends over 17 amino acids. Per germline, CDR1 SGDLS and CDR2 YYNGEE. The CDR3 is CASSVEASGGVTDTQYF. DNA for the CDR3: TGTGCCAGCAGCGTAGAGGCTAGCGGGGGGGTCACAGATACGCAGTATTTT.

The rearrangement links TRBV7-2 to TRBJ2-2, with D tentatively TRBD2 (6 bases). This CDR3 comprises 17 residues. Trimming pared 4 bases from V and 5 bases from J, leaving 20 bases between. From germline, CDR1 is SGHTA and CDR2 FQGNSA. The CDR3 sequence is CASSSPHGGQITGELFF. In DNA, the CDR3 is TGTGCCAGCAGCTCACCACACGGAGGGCAAATAACCGGGGAGCTGTTTTTT.

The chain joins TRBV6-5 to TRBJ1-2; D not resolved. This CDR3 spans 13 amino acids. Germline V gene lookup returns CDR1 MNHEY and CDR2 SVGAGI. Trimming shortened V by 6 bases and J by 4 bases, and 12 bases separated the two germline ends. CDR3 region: CASSRVGGYGYTF. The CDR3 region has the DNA TGTGCCAGCAGCCGGGTTGGTGGCTATGGCTACACCTTC.

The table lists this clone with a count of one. The CDR3 DNA sequence: TGTGCCAGTAGTGGGGGGGCCGGTCCGGCCGGGGAGCTGTTTTTT. This translates into CASSGGAGPAGELFF. The chain joins TRBV19 to TRBJ2-2; D perhaps matches TRBD2 (7 bases). Germline CDR1 reads LNHDA; CDR2 reads SQIVND (reference sequence). There are 15 residues in the CDR3. V was trimmed by 5 bases and J by 6 bases, leaving 16 bases between them. Using reference TRBV19 and TRBJ2-2 for the parts outside the CDR3, the full variable domain is DGGITQSPKYLFRKEGQNVTLSCEQNLNHDAMYWYRQDPGQGLRLIYYSQIVNDFQKGDIAEGYSVSREKKESFPLTVTSAQKNPTAFYLCASSGGAGPAGELFFGEGSRLTVL.